Detailed here is one T cell receptor (beta chain). It lacks a known antigen. The record has no base qualities; no much larger clone is one base away. Including the terminal cysteine and phenylalanine, the CDR3 comprises 11 residues. Only the CDR3 portion is preserved as DNA: 33 bases, with reading frame beginning at the first base. The germline V gene sets CDR1 to MDHEN and CDR2 to SYDVKM. The junction carries 5 bases between V and J, which are trimmed by 3 bases and 5 bases respectively. This specimen comes from a study of T cells in localized non-small cell lung cancer (dated by TCRdb to about 2020). About the investigation overall: The study examined T cell repertoires in under 300 patients with early-stage NSCLC and compared tumors with uninvolved tumor-adjacent lungs. NSCLC patients had a mean age of approximately 72 years, and about 140 were male and around 99 female. The cohort comprised approximately 240 treatment-naïve NSCLC patients with resected, localized lung tumors. Study-wide findings and limitations: Uninvolved tumor-adjacent lung showed the highest T cell clonality, higher than tumor, which suggests more focused antigenic responses in the adjacent lung. Multi-region tumor sequencing was not performed, so intratumor heterogeneity could not be excluded. Since the design was exploratory, TCR variables were selected using unadjusted p-values with no false-discovery rate correction. Longer overall survival was associated with higher blood T cell density, whereas shorter survival was associated with higher adjacent-lung clonality. A median of roughly 50 of the top 100 tumor clones turned up in the paired uninvolved adjacent lung, and approximately 30 of those clones also ranked among the top 100 of that same adjacent lung.

TCR beta CDR3 regions were sequenced from DNA using the immunoSEQ Assay. For the original study's pipeline: T cell density was computed as TCR beta template counts normalized to usable DNA estimated by amplifying housekeeping genes. Richness was estimated using the preseqR package, with extrapolation to 400,000 templates for PBMC samples and to 120,000 templates for tissue samples. Clonality was defined by subtracting Pielou's evenness from one. To identify tissue-enriched TCRs, differential abundance testing was run on productive amino-acid clonotypes with a minimum total count of 5 and an alpha of 0.1. Repertoire overlap between compartments was quantified with the Jaccard Index and Morisita Overlap Index. GLIPH grouped TCR beta CDR3s together with public tetramer-defined viral CDR3s, and a viral motif had to include at least three viral sequences and also show V-gene enrichment. Sourced from immuneACCESS, this table was stored by TCRdb with only in-frame sequences that have V and J called. A share of the clones is absent; for the studies checked, an unresolved V gene accounts for under half, and the remainder has no known explanation. That table gives V, J and clone size, and the DNA gave D and trimming. Within this sample are about 41,000 clones, with almost 90% of them counted one time only. The top ten clonotypes cover around 2.5% of the sample.

At diagnosis, tumor, uninvolved tumor-adjacent lung and peripheral blood were collected and then preserved as a mix of FFPE and fresh-frozen material. For TCR repertoire profiling, the blood samples were analyzed as peripheral blood mononuclear cells. Sequenced material: peripheral blood, taken before any cancer treatment. This receptor was taken from a female donor at least 60 years old with stage I squamous cell lung carcinoma. The chain employs TRBV28 and TRBJ2-7; the D gene cannot be resolved beyond TRBD1 or TRBD2, each matching 5 bases. The CDR3 amino acid sequence is: CASSLGDEQYF. The DNA sequence is given as TGTGCCAGCAGTTTGGGGGACGAGCAGTACTTC.